These 23 T cell receptor beta chains share one sample of origin, sequenced in a study of cytomegalovirus exposure and HLA in healthy donors listed by TCRdb under 2017. Library preparation used the immunoSEQ multiplex PCR assay. For the multiplex PCR, a mixture combining 60 forward primers for TCR Vbeta segments and 13 reverse primers for TCR Jbeta segments was used. Held by TCRdb, this immuneACCESS table contains in-frame sequences only and omits some clones. Under half of the omission traces to an unresolved V gene where checked; the cause of the rest is unknown. The sample table contains fewer than 250,000 clones; only one count was recorded for about 80% of them. The ten largest clonotypes hold 1.8% of the sample. The sequenced material came from PBMCs. These receptors were taken from a male donor in good health and CMV-seronegative.

With regard to this clone: Other DNA sequences from this sample encode an identical CDR3 as well. The chain links TRBV28 to TRBJ2-7; TRBD2 aligns across 7 bases. There are 15 residues in the CDR3. J was trimmed by 4 bases and V by 6 bases; bases with no gene match: 12. Germline-derived CDR1 and CDR2 are MDHEN and SYDVKM. CDR3 sequence reads: CASSLPGTGGYEQYF. CDR3 in DNA: TGTGCCAGCAGCTTGCCGGGGACCGGGGGGTACGAGCAGTACTTC.

The V gene is TRBV10-3, the J gene TRBJ1-2; 9 nucleotides line up with TRBD1. CDR1 is ENHRY and CDR2 is SYGVKD in the germline V gene. Unmatched junction bases numbered 19, after V lost 6 bases and J lost 8 bases. There are 17 residues in the CDR3. The CDR3 protein is CAISPSRGTGGTEGYTF. The CDR3 DNA reads TGTGCCATCAGCCCGTCAAGGGGAACAGGGGGCACAGAGGGCTACACCTTC.

This clone was picked up a small number of times. The genes are TRBV4-2 and TRBJ1-6; the D gene is possibly TRBD1 (5 bases). The V gene's germline CDR1 is LGHNA and CDR2 YNFKEQ. Trimming took 5 bases from V and 7 from J, leaving 21 bases between them. The CDR3 contains 17 residues. The CDR3 nucleotides read TGTGCCAGCAGCTGGGACGGAGGAGGGATGAGGAATTCACCCCTCCACTTT. It yields the protein CASSWDGGGMRNSPLHF.

The chain couples TRBV11-1 to TRBJ2-2; 9 nucleotides align to TRBD1. With 1 base clipped from V and 7 bases from J, the junction kept 4 bases outside the gene matches. Germline-derived CDR1 and CDR2 are SGHAT and FQDESV (reference sequence). This CDR3 comprises 15 residues. CDR3 sequence reads: CASSLDRGHDGELFF. CDR3 nucleotide sequence: TGTGCCAGCAGCTTAGACAGGGGGCATGACGGGGAGCTGTTTTTT.

This clone came up once. This chain connects TRBV7-9 to TRBJ1-1; 7 bases agree with TRBD1. CDR1 is SEHNR, CDR2 FQNEAQ, per germline (reference sequence). V shed 5 bases, J shed 2 bases, and the junction held 8 bases outside the gene matches. The CDR3 length is 15 residues. As DNA, the CDR3 is TGTGCCAGCAGCGCTAAGGGACAGACAAACACTGAAGCTTTCTTT. Translated: CASSAKGQTNTEAFF.

This chain links TRBV30 with TRBJ1-1; 7 nucleotides agree with TRBD1. The J segment lost 0 bases and the V segment lost 2 bases, leaving 6 bases of the junction unmatched. Germline V gene sequence: CDR1 GTSNPN, CDR2 SVGIG (reference sequence). The CDR3 loop spans 15 amino acids. CDR3 DNA: TGTGCCTGGAGTTGGGGACAGACCATGAACACTGAAGCTTTCTTT. Its translation is CAWSWGQTMNTEAFF.

J is TRBJ1-1 and V is TRBV13; D remains ambiguous. The germline V gene encodes CDR1 PRHDT and CDR2 FYEKMQ (reference sequence). Trimming shortened V by 2 bases and J by 1 base, and 5 bases separated the two germline ends. This CDR3 contains 13 residues. The CDR3 spells CASSLQANTEAFF. CDR3 DNA: TGTGCCAGCAGCTTACAGGCGAACACTGAAGCTTTCTTT.

The rearrangement links TRBV29-1 to TRBJ1-1, with D tentatively TRBD1 (6 bases). V lost 7 bases to trimming and J lost 5 bases, with 17 bases between them. Germline CDR1 SQVTM, CDR2 ANQGSEA. The CDR3 is 13 residues long. CDR3 loop: CSARIAGETEAFF. DNA for the CDR3: TGCAGCGCCAGAATCGCAGGGGAAACTGAAGCTTTCTTT.

The V gene is TRBV5-8, the J gene TRBJ1-4; perhaps TRBD1 as D (5 bases). Trimming removed 1 base at V and 0 bases at J, with 10 bases between. The CDR3 contains 16 residues. The germline gives CDR1 SGHTS, CDR2 YDEGEE. The CDR3, as DNA: TGTGCCAGCAGCTTGCGACGACAGACAACTAATGAAAAACTGTTTTTT. Its protein product is CASSLRRQTTNEKLFF.

The rearrangement links TRBV10-3 to TRBJ2-1, with 8 bases fitting TRBD2. The germline V gene has CDR1 ENHRY and CDR2 SYGVKD. The CDR3 loop spans 15 amino acids. V was clipped by 7 bases and J by 6 bases; unmatched bases: 11. This CDR3 is CAIKGSQRESNEQFF. DNA of the CDR3: TGTGCCATCAAGGGTTCGCAGCGGGAGTCCAATGAGCAGTTCTTC.

This sequence joins TRBV5-1 and TRBJ2-7, with D possibly matching TRBD1 (6 bases). With 3 bases removed from V and 2 bases from J, the gap between germline ends came to 15 bases. The CDR3 has 15 amino acids. From germline, CDR1 is SGHRS and CDR2 YFSETQ. CDR3: CASSSTGTQAYEQYF. The CDR3 nucleotides read TGCGCCAGCAGCTCGACCGGGACACAAGCCTACGAGCAGTACTTC.

Turning to this clone: One end of the junction varies from germline; a read error may be responsible. J is TRBJ2-5 and V is TRBV7-7, with 15 bases identical to TRBD2. Germline-derived CDR1 and CDR2 are SSHAT and FNYEAQ (reference sequence). This CDR3 comprises 17 residues. The CDR3 DNA follows: TGTGCTAGCAGCCACGGACTAGCGGGAGGGCCGTCAGAGACCCAGTACTTC. This gives the protein CASSHGLAGGPSETQYF.

This clone was counted a few times. The chain links TRBV27 to TRBJ1-6, with TRBD1 matching 7 bases. The CDR3 length is 14 residues. Germline values: CDR1 MNHEY, CDR2 SMNVEV (reference sequence). V lost 6 bases, J lost 10 bases, and 9 bases stayed unmatched. The CDR3 DNA follows: TGTGCCAGCAGCCCGACAGGGATAGACTCACCCCTCCACTTT. Its protein product is CASSPTGIDSPLHF.

The chain uses TRBV4-1 and TRBJ2-1, with TRBD2 matching 15 bases. The CDR3 loop spans 15 amino acids. The ends lost 4 bases at V and 9 bases at J; junction bases unmatched: 4. CDR1 MGHRA and CDR2 YSYEKL come from the germline V gene. CDR3 in amino acids: CASSPGLAGGTEQFF. The CDR3 coding sequence is TGCGCCAGCAGCCCGGGACTAGCGGGAGGAACTGAGCAGTTCTTC.

This clone was counted once. The chain couples TRBV12-5 to TRBJ2-5; 11 bases agree with TRBD2. After removal of 0 bases from V and 5 bases from J, the junction contained 20 bases not matched to a gene. Germline CDR1 is LGHNT and CDR2 is FRNRAP. This CDR3 has 21 residues. The CDR3, as DNA: TGTGCTAGTGGTTTGGTACAGCCGTCGACCCTGTGGGCTAGCGGGAGGGAGACCCAGTACTTC. Amino acids: CASGLVQPSTLWASGRETQYF.

V gene TRBV28 combines with J gene TRBJ2-3, with 7 bases matching TRBD1. This CDR3 has 16 amino acids. CDR1 MDHEN and CDR2 SYDVKM come from the germline V gene. Germline trimming cut 6 bases from V and 2 bases from J; bases unmatched to any gene: 11. CDR3 residues: CASSTVGTDYTDTQYF. CDR3 coding DNA: TGTGCCAGCAGCACCGTAGGGACAGATTACACAGATACGCAGTATTTT.

The chain has TRBV7-3 and TRBJ2-7; maybe TRBD1 (6 bases). This CDR3 has 15 residues. The germline CDR1 and CDR2 sequences are SGHTA and FQGTGA. Trimming took 6 bases from V and 4 from J, leaving 19 bases between them. The CDR3 coding sequence is TGTGCCAGCAGTTTAGGCCTCAGGGGATCTTACGAGCAGTACTTC. It is translated as CASSLGLRGSYEQYF.

The genes are TRBV19 and TRBJ2-3; TRBD2 aligns across 10 bases. V gave up 8 bases and J gave up 0 bases; unmatched junction bases: 2. The CDR3 is 14 amino acids. Germline V gene data show CDR1 as LNHDA and CDR2 as SQIVND (reference sequence). The CDR3 protein is CASSAGGSTDTQYF. CDR3 DNA sequence: TGTGCCAGTTCAGCGGGGGGGAGCACAGATACGCAGTATTTT.

The chain couples TRBV19 to TRBJ2-3, with 7 bases aligning to TRBD1. Germline assignment: CDR1 LNHDA and CDR2 SQIVND (reference sequence). This CDR3 spans 15 amino acids. V shed 7 bases and J 1 base; nucleotides not matched to a gene: 8. CDR3 sequence (DNA): TGTGCCAGTAAGGGGACAGCCACCGGCACAGATACGCAGTATTTT. This encodes CASKGTATGTDTQYF.

The chain employs TRBV19 and TRBJ1-1; D is uncertain. V gave up 1 base and J gave up 5 bases, with 17 bases separating them. CDR1 LNHDA and CDR2 SQIVND come from the germline V gene (reference sequence). The CDR3 consists of 16 residues. The CDR3 here is CASSIGGGLYGTEAFF. In DNA form, the CDR3 reads TGTGCCAGTAGTATAGGGGGAGGGCTCTACGGGACTGAAGCTTTCTTT.

V and J are TRBV30 and TRBJ2-7; D uncertain. Deletions cut 2 bases from V and 1 base from J, with 12 bases between. The CDR3 has 14 amino acids. Germline V gene sequence: CDR1 GTSNPN, CDR2 SVGIG (reference sequence). The CDR3, as DNA: TGTGCCTGGAGTCCCCAGCAGGAATCCTACGAGCAGTACTTC. Amino acids: CAWSPQQESYEQYF.

The chain joins TRBV19 to TRBJ2-1; 12 nucleotides align to TRBD2. J lost 0 bases, V lost 2 bases, and 5 bases had no gene match. The CDR3 is made up of 18 amino acids. CDR1 is LNHDA and CDR2 is SQIVND in the germline V gene (reference sequence). The CDR3 nucleotides are TGTGCCAGTAGTATAAGGCTAGCGGGAGGGCCCTCCTACAATGAGCAGTTCTTC. This sequence encodes CASSIRLAGGPSYNEQFF. The full variable domain, with the rest looked up from reference TRBV19 and TRBJ2-1, is DGGITQSPKYLFRKEGQNVTLSCEQNLNHDAMYWYRQDPGQGLRLIYYSQIVNDFQKGDIAEGYSVSREKKESFPLTVTSAQKNPTAFYLCASSIRLAGGPSYNEQFFGPGTRLTVL.

The chain employs TRBV25-1 and TRBJ2-2; TRBD1 aligns across 9 bases. Germline CDR1 reads MGHDK; CDR2 reads SYGVNS. The V and J ends lost 7 bases and 5 bases, in that order; junction bases with no gene match: 11. The CDR3 is 16 amino acids. In DNA, the CDR3 is TGTGCCAGCACCCCCAGGGGACAGGGTGGTACCGGGGAGCTGTTTTTT. As protein: CASTPRGQGGTGELFF.